This record looks at one T cell receptor beta chain sequence and its context. Its target is not known. The CDR3 is made up of 20 amino acids. The germline V gene has CDR1 LGHDT and CDR2 YNNKEL (reference sequence). V gave up 1 base and J gave up 4 bases; unmatched junction bases: 13. The sample belongs to a study of CD8 T cells in ankylosing spondylitis. Study results and caveats: Matched ankylosing spondylitis synovial fluid reportedly showed significant enrichment of disease-linked clones. Roughly eight highly homologous variants made up a TCR beta motif that seemed to typify ankylosing spondylitis blood. Some of these motif variants have turned up before, in reports on reactive arthritis synovial fluid and blood.

Preparation of TCR beta libraries was done by quantitative 5'-RACE with molecular barcodes. MiXCR, applied by TCRdb to the 5' RACE reads, yields one record per CDR3 protein. This table holds some 840,000 distinct CDR3 sequences, approximately 10% found once. V usage is TRBV3-1 and J usage is TRBJ2-2; 12 bases are a match to TRBD1. Sequenced material: blood, either unsorted or a sorted T cell fraction (not recorded which). The receptor comes from a male donor with ankylosing spondylitis. The CDR3 loop reads CASSQVAPGDRGLVTGELFF. The CDR3 DNA is TGTGCCAGCAGCCAAGTAGCCCCGGGGGACAGGGGGCTCGTCACCGGGGAGCTGTTTTTT.